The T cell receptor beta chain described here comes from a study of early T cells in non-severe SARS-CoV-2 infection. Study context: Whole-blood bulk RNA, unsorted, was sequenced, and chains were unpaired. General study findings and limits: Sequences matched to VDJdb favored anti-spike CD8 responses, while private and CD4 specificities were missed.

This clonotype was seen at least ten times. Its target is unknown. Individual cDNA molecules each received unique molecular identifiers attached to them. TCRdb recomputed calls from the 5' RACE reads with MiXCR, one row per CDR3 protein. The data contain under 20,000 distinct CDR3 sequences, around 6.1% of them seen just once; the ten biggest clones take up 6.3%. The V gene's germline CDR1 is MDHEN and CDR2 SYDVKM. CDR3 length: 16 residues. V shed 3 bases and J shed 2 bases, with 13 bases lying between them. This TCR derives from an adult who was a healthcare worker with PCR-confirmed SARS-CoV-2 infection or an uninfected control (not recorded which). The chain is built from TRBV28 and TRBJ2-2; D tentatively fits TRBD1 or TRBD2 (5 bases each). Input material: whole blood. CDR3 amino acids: CASSFLGTANTGELFF. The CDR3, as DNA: TGTGCCAGCAGTTTTCTAGGGACGGCTAACACCGGGGAGCTGTTTTTT.